The 14 T cell receptor beta chains reported below all come from one sample, sequenced in a study of shared clonotypes between healthy human individuals (dated by TCRdb to about 2020). Libraries came from the immunoSEQ multiplex PCR assay. Here the immuneACCESS table is served through TCRdb, limited to in-frame sequences with V and J called. Missing clones are a known gap in these copies; in checked studies unresolved V genes cover under half, and the rest lacks a known reason. This sample lists about 2.4 million clones; over 85% were detected once. 0.36% of the sample belongs to the ten largest clones. The sequenced material came from naive CD4+ T cells from PBMCs. Explained via the paper, the cell subset or site label denotes: CD45RA+ positively selected. These TCRs come from a man younger than 30 in good health. Some clones in this sample may be carry-over from other donors' samples.

V and J are TRBV6-5 and TRBJ2-7, with 7 bases identical to TRBD2. From germline, CDR1 is MNHEY and CDR2 SVGAGI. The CDR3 sequence is 14 residues long. Trimming at V came to 6 bases and at J to 2 bases, leaving 7 bases not matched to a gene. The CDR3 bases are TGTGCCAGCAGGGCCAGCGGGACCGCCTACGAGCAGTACTTC. Its translation: CASRASGTAYEQYF.

The chain uses TRBV30 and TRBJ2-3, with D hard to call. The CDR3 sequence is 12 residues long. Germline-derived CDR1 and CDR2 are GTSNPN and SVGIG (reference sequence). V was cut by 3 bases and J by 7 bases, with 11 bases left in between. Here the CDR3 DNA reads TGTGCCTGGAGGCGAGGCGTGAATACGCAGTATTTT. This gives the protein CAWRRGVNTQYF.

The chain uses TRBV5-1 and TRBJ1-2; D possibly corresponds to TRBD1 (5 bases). Germline V gives CDR1 SGHRS, CDR2 YFSETQ. Trimming shortened V by 6 bases and J by 5 bases, and 17 bases separated the two germline ends. The CDR3 length is 14 residues. This chain's CDR3 is CASTARGDGYGYTF. For the CDR3, the DNA is TGCGCCAGCACCGCCCGAGGGGATGGATATGGCTACACCTTC.

The genes are TRBV30 and TRBJ2-2; D might be TRBD1 (6 bases). Trimming cost V 3 bases and J 5 bases, with 13 bases left between them. The CDR3 runs 14 residues. CDR1 is GTSNPN and CDR2 is SVGIG in the germline V gene (reference sequence). DNA for the CDR3: TGTGCCTGGAGCAAGGGGGTTGTTACCGGGGAGCTGTTTTTT. Translation: CAWSKGVVTGELFF.

The chain is built from TRBV28 and TRBJ2-4; perhaps D is TRBD1 or TRBD2 (5 bases each). The CDR3 covers 17 residues. V lost 6 bases and J lost 5, with 23 bases in between. Germline lookup yields CDR1 MDHEN and CDR2 SYDVKM. The CDR3 DNA reads TGTGCCAGCAGCTCTCTCGACCCATTTTGGGGACAAAACATTCAGTACTTC. Amino acids: CASSSLDPFWGQNIQYF.

The chain employs TRBV9 and TRBJ1-2, with 9 bases that match TRBD1. Trimming cost V 5 bases and J 4 bases; bases outside gene matches: 9. This CDR3 is 15 amino acids long. Germline V CDR1 and CDR2: SGDLS, YYNGEE. CDR3 loop: CASRRTGGDFYGYTF. CDR3 sequence (DNA): TGTGCCAGCAGGCGAACAGGGGGCGACTTCTATGGCTACACCTTC.

The gene calls are TRBV7-8 and TRBJ2-2; TRBD2 agrees at 9 bases. V was pared by 4 bases and J by 8 bases, with 17 bases of the junction left unmatched. Germline values: CDR1 SGHVS, CDR2 FQNEAQ. The CDR3 length is 18 residues. CDR3 protein: CASSSPLFLAGMTGELFF. In DNA, the CDR3 is TGTGCCAGCAGCTCCCCCTTGTTTCTAGCGGGAATGACTGGGGAGCTGTTTTTT.

J is TRBJ2-3 and V is TRBV5-5; 10 bases are shared with TRBD2. Germline assignment: CDR1 SGHKS and CDR2 YYEKEE (reference sequence). CDR3 length equals 16 residues. The J segment lost 6 bases and the V segment lost 4 bases, leaving 11 bases of the junction unmatched. This CDR3 is CASSPGLAGALDTQYF. CDR3 coding DNA: TGTGCCAGCAGCCCGGGGCTAGCGGGAGCGCTTGATACGCAGTATTTT.

CDR3 region: CASSKWVVAGVSYEQYF. Here the CDR3 DNA reads TGTGCCAGCAGCAAATGGGTGGTAGCGGGAGTGTCCTACGAGCAGTACTTC. The chain employs TRBV21-1 and TRBJ2-7; the D call in the table, TRBD2, was not verified against the DNA. TRBV21-1 is classified as a pseudogene. This CDR3 is 17 amino acids long.

The chain uses TRBV5-4 and TRBJ1-2; 8 positions match TRBD1. The V gene end was trimmed by 3 bases and the J gene end by 2 bases; junction bases not matched to a gene: 6. In germline, CDR1 is SGHNT, CDR2 YYREEE (reference sequence). CDR3 size: 15 residues. The CDR3 DNA reads TGTGCCAGCAGCTCGGGTGGACAGGGCAACTATGGCTACACCTTC. Residues: CASSSGGQGNYGYTF.

With regard to this clone: The sample holds other DNA sequences that translate to the same CDR3. This chain joins TRBV18 and TRBJ2-2, with 10 bases fitting TRBD2. The ends lost 4 bases at V and 1 base at J; junction bases unmatched: 3. This CDR3 is built from 16 residues. Germline loops: CDR1 KGHSH, CDR2 LQKENI. The chain's CDR3 is CASSLGLAENTGELFF. Written as DNA, the CDR3 is TGTGCCAGCTCACTAGGACTAGCGGAGAACACCGGGGAGCTGTTTTTT.

The CDR3 protein is CASSKGPGGDTEAFF. The CDR3, as DNA: TGTGCCAGTAGTAAGGGTCCCGGAGGGGACACTGAAGCTTTCTTT. This chain connects TRBV19 to TRBJ1-1; D might be TRBD1 (5 bases). The V end was cut by 4 bases, the J end by 3 bases, with 15 bases between. CDR1 is LNHDA and CDR2 is SQIVND in the germline V gene (reference sequence). The CDR3 contains 15 residues.

The count of this clone is one. The rearrangement joins TRBV10-3 to TRBJ1-5; 9 bases map to TRBD1. The germline V gene encodes CDR1 ENHRY and CDR2 SYGVKD. The CDR3 has 15 amino acids. J was trimmed by 6 bases and V by 2 bases; bases with no gene match: 5. CDR3 sequence: CAISERDRVGQPQHF. The DNA of the CDR3 is TGTGCCATCAGTGAGAGGGACAGGGTGGGTCAGCCCCAGCATTTT.

The V and J genes are TRBV29-1 and TRBJ1-1, with a tentative D call TRBD1 (6 bases). Looked up from germline, CDR1 is SQVTM and CDR2 is ANQGSEA. Trimming stripped 4 bases from V and 4 bases from J, with 13 bases between. The CDR3 is made up of 13 amino acids. The CDR3: CSVAGRGGTEAFF. DNA for the CDR3: TGCAGCGTTGCAGGGCGAGGGGGCACTGAAGCTTTCTTT.